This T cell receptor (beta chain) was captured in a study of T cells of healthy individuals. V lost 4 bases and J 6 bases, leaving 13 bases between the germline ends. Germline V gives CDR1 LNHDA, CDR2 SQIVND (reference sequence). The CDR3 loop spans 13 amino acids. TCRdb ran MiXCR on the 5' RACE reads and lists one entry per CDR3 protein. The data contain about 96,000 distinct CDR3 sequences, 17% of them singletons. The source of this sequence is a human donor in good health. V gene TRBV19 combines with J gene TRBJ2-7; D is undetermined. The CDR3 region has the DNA TGTGCCAGTAGTACCCTCAGGACCGGCGAGCAGTACTTC. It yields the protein CASSTLRTGEQYF.